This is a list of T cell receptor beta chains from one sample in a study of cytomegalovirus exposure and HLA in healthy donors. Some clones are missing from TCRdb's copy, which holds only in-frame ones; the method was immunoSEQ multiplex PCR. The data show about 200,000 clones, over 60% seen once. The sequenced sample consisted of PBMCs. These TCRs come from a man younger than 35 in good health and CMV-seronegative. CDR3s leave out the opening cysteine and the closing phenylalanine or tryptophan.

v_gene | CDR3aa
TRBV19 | ASSSGAGELF
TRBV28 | ASSPHPFHLQGAEVETQY
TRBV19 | ASTQEAGGRSQH
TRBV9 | ASSIGTRQETQY
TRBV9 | ASSVEGGGAEDTQY
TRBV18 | ASQTAGGDSPLH
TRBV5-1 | ASSLGRHSETQY
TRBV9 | ASSSGGERNEQF
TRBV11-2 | ASSSVQGANEKLF
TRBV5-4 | ASSPEGGGNEQF
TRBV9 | ASSVGAGEQY
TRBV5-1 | ASRSGGGSYEQY
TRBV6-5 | ASRTSGAADTQY
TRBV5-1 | ASSSEAGPYNEQF
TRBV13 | ASSLYYAGTGTGNTGELF
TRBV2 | ASSDYSFPLSGANVLT
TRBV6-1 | ASSAGQGGETQY
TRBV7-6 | ASSARGVSYEQY
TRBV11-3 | ASSRDSGDWETQY
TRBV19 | ASTRGGGYGYT
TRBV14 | ASSKNRVSDNSPLH
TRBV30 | AWSVRWGGSLREQY
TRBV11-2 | ASSLGVRGISETQY
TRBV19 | ASSSGRAPNNEQF
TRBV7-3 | ASSIADNEQF
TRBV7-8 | ASSRRQGPYGYT
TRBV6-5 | ASSSDLTGTTDTQY
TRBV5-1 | ASMADRNTEAF
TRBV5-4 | ASSFLPDNEQF
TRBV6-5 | ASSYRHGTEAF
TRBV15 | ATSSHLAGVEDTQY
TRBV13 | ASSRQIESYEQY
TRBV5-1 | ASSSTGGDNEKLF
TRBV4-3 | ASSQLVFTGELF
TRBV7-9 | ASSNTTGGNGYT
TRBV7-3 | ASSLQGAAGANVLT
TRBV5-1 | ASSLAAGGRQGDTQY
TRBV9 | ASSVGDSSYNSPLH
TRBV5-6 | ASSWGTGHYGYT
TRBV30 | AWAQADGTEAF
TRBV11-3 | ASSRSLDTEAF
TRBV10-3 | AISESSGAQETQY
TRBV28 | ASSPGFTLSYEQY
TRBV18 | ASSPGLAGVQNEQY
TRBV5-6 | ASSSEPPRDSGNTIY
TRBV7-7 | ASSLQKNTEAF
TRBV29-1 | SVGTGNEQY
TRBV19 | ASSIRTTGVNYGYT
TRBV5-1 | ASSLTGLNEKLF
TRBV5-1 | ASSLVAVGSYEQY
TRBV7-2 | ASSWTVSNYGYT
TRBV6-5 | ASSYLQGPQH
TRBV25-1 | ASSQYGFRTDAYEQY
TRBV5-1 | ASSLTRTSGSHTGELF
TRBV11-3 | ASSDRDGTGELF